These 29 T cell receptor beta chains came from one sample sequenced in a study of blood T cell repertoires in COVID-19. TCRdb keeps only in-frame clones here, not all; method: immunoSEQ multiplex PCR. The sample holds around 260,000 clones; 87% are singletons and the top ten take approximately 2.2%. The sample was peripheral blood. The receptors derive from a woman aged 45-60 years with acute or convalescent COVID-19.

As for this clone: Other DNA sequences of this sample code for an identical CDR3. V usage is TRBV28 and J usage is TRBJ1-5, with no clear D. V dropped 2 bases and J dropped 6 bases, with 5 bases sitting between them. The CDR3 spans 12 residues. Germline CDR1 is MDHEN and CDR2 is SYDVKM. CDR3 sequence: CASSLEGQPQHF. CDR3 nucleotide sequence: TGTGCCAGCAGTTTAGAGGGTCAGCCCCAGCATTTT.

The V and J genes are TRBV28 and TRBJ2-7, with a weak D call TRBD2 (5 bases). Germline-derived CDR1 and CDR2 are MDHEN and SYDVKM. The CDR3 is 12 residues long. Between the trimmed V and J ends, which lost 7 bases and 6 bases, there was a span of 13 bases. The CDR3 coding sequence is TGTGCCAGCAAGGAGGACCTCTCCGAGCAGTACTTC. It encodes CASKEDLSEQYF.

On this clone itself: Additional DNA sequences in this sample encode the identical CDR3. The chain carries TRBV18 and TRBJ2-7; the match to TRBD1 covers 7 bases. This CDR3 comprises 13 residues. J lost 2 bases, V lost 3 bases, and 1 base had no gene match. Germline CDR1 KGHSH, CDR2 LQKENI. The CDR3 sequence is CASSPTGTYEQYF. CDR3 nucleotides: TGTGCCAGCTCACCGACAGGGACCTACGAGCAGTACTTC.

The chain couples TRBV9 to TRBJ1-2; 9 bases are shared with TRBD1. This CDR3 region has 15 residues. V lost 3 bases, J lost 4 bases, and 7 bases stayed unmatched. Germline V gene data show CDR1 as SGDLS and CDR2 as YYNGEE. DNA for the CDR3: TGTGCCAGCAGCGGCTTACAGGGGGCGGGCTATGGCTACACCTTC. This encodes CASSGLQGAGYGYTF.

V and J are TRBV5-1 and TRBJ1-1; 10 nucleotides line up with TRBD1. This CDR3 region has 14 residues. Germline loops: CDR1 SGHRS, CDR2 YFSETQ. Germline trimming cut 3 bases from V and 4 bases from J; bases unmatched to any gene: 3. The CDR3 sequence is CASSWGQGSTEAFF. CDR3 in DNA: TGCGCCAGCAGCTGGGGACAGGGGTCCACTGAAGCTTTCTTT.

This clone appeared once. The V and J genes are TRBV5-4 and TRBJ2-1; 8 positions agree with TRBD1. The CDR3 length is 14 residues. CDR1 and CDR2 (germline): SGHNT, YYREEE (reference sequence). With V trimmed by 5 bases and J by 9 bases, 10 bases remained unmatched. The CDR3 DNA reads TGTGCCAGCAGATTAGACAGGGGTGCGGGTGAGCAGTTCTTC. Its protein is CASRLDRGAGEQFF.

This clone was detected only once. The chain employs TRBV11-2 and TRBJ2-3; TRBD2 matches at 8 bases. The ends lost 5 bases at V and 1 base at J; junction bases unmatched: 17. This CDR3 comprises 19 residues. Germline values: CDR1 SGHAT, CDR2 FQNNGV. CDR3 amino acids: CASSRKTGISGTRTDTQYF. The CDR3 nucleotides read TGTGCCAGCAGCCGGAAAACGGGAATTAGCGGGACGCGCACAGATACGCAGTATTTT.

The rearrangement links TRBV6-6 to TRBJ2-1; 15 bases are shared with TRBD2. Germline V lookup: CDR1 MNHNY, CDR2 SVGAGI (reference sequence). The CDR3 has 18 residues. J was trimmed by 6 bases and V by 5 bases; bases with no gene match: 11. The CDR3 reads CASSRTSGLAGGGNEQFF. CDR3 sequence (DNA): TGTGCCAGCAGTCGAACCTCCGGACTAGCGGGAGGGGGCAATGAGCAGTTCTTC.

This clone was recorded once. The CDR3 nucleotides are TGTGCCAGCAGTTACGACAGTTTAGGCACTGAAGCTTTCTTT. It encodes CASSYDSLGTEAFF. The chain couples TRBV6-5 to TRBJ1-1, with a weak D call TRBD1 (5 bases). Per the germline V gene, CDR1 is MNHEY and CDR2 is SVGAGI. Deletions cut 2 bases from V and 4 bases from J, with 11 bases between. There are 14 residues in the CDR3.

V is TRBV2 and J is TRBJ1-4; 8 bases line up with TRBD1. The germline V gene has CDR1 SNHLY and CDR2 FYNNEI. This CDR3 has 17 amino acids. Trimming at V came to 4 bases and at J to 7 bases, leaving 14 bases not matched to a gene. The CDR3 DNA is TGTGCCAGCAGTGGACAGGGGCCTTATGGGCTGGGTGAAAAACTGTTTTTT. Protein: CASSGQGPYGLGEKLFF.

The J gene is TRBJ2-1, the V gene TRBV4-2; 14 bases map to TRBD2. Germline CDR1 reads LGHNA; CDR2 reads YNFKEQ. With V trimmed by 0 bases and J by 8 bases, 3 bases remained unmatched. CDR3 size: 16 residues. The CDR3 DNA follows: TGTGCCAGCAGCCAAGAGGGGACTAGCGGGAGCGATGAGCAGTTCTTC. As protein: CASSQEGTSGSDEQFF.

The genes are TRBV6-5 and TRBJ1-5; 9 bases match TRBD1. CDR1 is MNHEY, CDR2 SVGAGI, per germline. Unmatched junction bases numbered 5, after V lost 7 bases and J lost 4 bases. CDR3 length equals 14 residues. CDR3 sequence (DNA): TGTGCCAGCAATAGACAGGGGGGAAATCAGCCCCAGCATTTT. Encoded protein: CASNRQGGNQPQHF.

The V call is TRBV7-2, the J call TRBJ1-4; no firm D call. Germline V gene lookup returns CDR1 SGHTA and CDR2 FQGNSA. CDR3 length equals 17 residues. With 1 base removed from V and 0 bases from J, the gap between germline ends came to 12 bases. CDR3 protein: CASSLDPPGATNEKLFF. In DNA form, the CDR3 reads TGTGCCAGCAGCTTAGACCCCCCGGGTGCAACTAATGAAAAACTGTTTTTT.

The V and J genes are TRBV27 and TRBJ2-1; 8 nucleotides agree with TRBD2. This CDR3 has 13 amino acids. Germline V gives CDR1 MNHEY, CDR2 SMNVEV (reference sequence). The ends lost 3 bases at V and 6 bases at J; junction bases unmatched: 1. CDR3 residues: CASSFAGGNEQFF. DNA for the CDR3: TGTGCCAGCAGTTTCGCGGGGGGCAATGAGCAGTTCTTC.

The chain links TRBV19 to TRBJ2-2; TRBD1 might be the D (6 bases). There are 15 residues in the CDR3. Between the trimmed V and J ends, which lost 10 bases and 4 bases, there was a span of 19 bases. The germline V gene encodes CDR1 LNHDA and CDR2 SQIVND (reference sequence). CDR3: CATFLRTAGTGELFF. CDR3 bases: TGTGCCACTTTTTTGAGGACAGCCGGCACCGGGGAGCTGTTTTTT.

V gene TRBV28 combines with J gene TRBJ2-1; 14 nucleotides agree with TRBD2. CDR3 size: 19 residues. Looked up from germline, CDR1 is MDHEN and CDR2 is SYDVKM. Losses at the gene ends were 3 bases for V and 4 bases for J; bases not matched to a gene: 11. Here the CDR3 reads CASSFRRGRLAGGYNEQFF. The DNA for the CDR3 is TGTGCCAGCAGTTTTAGGCGCGGCAGACTAGCGGGAGGGTACAATGAGCAGTTCTTC.

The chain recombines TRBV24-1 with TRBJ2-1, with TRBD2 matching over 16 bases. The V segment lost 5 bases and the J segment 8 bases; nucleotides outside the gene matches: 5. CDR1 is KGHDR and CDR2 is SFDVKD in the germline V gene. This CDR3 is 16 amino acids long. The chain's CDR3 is CATSAYGTSGRDEQFF. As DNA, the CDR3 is TGTGCCACCAGTGCCTACGGGACTAGCGGGAGGGATGAGCAGTTCTTC.

The CDR3, as DNA: TGTGCCAGCAGCCCTGCGCTACTCTCTGGAAACACCATATATTTT. Translating gives CASSPALLSGNTIYF. The rearrangement links TRBV4-2 to TRBJ1-3; D is ambiguous. CDR1 is LGHNA and CDR2 is YNFKEQ in the germline V gene. The CDR3 runs to 15 residues. V was cut by 4 bases and J by 0 bases, with 10 bases left in between.

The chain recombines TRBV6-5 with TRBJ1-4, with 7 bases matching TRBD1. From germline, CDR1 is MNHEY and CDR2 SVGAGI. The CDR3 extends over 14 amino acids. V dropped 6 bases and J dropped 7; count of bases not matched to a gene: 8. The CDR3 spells CASRLGGQAEKLFF. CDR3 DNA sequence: TGTGCCAGCAGATTAGGGGGCCAGGCTGAAAAACTGTTTTTT.

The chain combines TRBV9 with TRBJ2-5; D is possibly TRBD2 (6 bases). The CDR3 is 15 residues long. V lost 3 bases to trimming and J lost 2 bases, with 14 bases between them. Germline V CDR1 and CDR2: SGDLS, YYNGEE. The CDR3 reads CASSEGGLGQETQYF. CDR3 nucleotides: TGTGCCAGCAGCGAGGGAGGTTTAGGACAAGAGACCCAGTACTTC.

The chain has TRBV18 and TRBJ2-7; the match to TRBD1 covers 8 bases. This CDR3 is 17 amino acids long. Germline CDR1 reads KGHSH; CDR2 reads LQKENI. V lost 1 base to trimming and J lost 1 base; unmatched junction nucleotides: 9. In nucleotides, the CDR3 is TGTGCCAGCTCACCACTCAGTATGACAGGGGCTTCCTACGAGCAGTACTTC. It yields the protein CASSPLSMTGASYEQYF. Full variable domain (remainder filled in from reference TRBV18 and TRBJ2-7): NAGVMQNPRHLVRRRGQEARLRCSPMKGHSHVYWYRQLPEEGLKFMVYLQKENIIDESGMPKERFSAEFPKEGPSILRIQQVVRGDSAAYFCASSPLSMTGASYEQYFGPGTRLTVT.

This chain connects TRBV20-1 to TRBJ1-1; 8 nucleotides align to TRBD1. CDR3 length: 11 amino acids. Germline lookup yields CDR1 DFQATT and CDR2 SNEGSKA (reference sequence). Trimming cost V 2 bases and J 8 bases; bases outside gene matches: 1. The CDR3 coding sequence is TGCAGTGCTAGACGACAGGGGGAAGCTTTCTTT. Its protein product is CSARRQGEAFF.

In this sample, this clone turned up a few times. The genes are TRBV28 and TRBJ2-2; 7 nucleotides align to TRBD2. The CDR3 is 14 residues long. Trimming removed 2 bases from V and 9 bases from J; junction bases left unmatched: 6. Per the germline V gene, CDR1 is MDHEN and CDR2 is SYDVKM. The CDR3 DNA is TGTGCCAGCAGTTTACTAGCGGAAGGACGGGAGCTGTTTTTT. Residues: CASSLLAEGRELFF.

Here the CDR3 DNA reads TGTGCCACCAGCTCTGGCCGGGGGGGGTACGAGCAGTACTTC. Translation gives CATSSGRGGYEQYF. The gene calls are TRBV15 and TRBJ2-7, with 8 bases that match TRBD2. V shed 5 bases and J 4 bases; nucleotides not matched to a gene: 7. The CDR3 is 14 amino acids. Germline CDR1 LNHNV, CDR2 YYDKDF (reference sequence).

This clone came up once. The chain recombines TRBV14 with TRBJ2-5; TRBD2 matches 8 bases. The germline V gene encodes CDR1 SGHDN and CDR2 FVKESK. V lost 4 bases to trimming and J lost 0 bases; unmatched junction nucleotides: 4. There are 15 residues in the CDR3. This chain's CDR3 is CASSPLLADQETQYF. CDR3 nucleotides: TGTGCCAGCAGCCCCCTACTAGCGGACCAAGAGACCCAGTACTTC.

The CDR3 loop reads CASRGGDPNTGELFF. The CDR3 DNA reads TGTGCCAGCAGGGGAGGGGACCCGAACACCGGGGAGCTGTTTTTT. This chain connects TRBV5-4 to TRBJ2-2; 7 bases fit TRBD2. J was trimmed by 0 bases and V by 5 bases; bases with no gene match: 4. The CDR3 extends over 15 amino acids. CDR1 and CDR2 (germline): SGHNT, YYREEE (reference sequence).

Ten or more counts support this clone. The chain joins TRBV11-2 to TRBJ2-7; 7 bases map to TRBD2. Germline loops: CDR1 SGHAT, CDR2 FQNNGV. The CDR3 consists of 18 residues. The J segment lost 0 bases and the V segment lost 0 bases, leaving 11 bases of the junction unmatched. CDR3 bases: TGTGCCAGCAGCTTAGATTGGGACTACCTAAAGGTCTCCTACGAGCAGTACTTC. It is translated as CASSLDWDYLKVSYEQYF. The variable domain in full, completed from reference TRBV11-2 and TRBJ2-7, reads EAGVAQSPRYKIIEKRQSVAFWCNPISGHATLYWYQQILGQGPKLLIQFQNNGVVDDSQLPKDRFSAERLKGVDSTLKIQPAKLEDSAVYLCASSLDWDYLKVSYEQYFGPGTRLTVT.

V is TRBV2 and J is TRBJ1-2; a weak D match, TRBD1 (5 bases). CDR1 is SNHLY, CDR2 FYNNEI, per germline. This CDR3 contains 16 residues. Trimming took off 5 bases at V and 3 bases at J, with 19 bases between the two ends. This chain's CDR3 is CASSSLLGDFHYGYTF. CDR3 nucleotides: TGTGCCAGCAGTTCTTTATTAGGGGATTTTCACTATGGCTACACCTTC.

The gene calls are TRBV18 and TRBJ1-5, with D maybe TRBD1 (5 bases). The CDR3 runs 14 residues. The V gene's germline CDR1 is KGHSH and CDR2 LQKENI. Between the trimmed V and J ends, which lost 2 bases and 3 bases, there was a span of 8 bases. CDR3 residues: CASSPRGYNQPQHF. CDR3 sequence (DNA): TGTGCCAGCTCACCAAGGGGCTACAATCAGCCCCAGCATTTT.